This passage covers 4 T cell receptor beta chains from one sample sequenced in a study of blood T cell repertoires in COVID-19. Sequenced by immunoSEQ multiplex PCR; TCRdb stores in-frame clones only, minus some. The sample has some 190,000 clones, approximately 80% seen once. Sequences were obtained from PBMCs or T cells enriched from blood (not recorded which). These receptors were obtained from a man aged 25 to 40 with acute COVID-19.

The V and J genes are TRBV28 and TRBJ2-1, with 7 nucleotides matching TRBD2. The CDR3 totals 14 residues. Germline values: CDR1 MDHEN, CDR2 SYDVKM. With V trimmed by 8 bases and J by 10 bases, 14 bases remained unmatched. Here the CDR3 DNA reads TGTGCCAGCGGTTGGGAGGGCTACCTGGGGGAGCAGTTCTTC. It codes for CASGWEGYLGEQFF.

The chain uses TRBV5-1 and TRBJ1-6; the match to TRBD1 covers 9 bases. V was pared by 0 bases and J by 10 bases, with 5 bases of the junction left unmatched. In germline, CDR1 is SGHRS, CDR2 YFSETQ. The CDR3 is made up of 15 amino acids. The chain's CDR3 is CASSLEAGTGSPLHF. The CDR3 DNA is TGCGCCAGCAGCTTGGAAGCCGGGACAGGGTCACCCCTCCACTTT.

V is TRBV27 and J is TRBJ2-1; D is ambiguous. The V and J ends lost 3 bases and 5 bases respectively, with 11 bases between them. The CDR3 totals 14 residues. Germline-derived CDR1 and CDR2 are MNHEY and SMNVEV (reference sequence). The CDR3 DNA reads TGTGCCAGCAGTTTTGGGCCCTACAACAATGAGCAGTTCTTC. Its translation is CASSFGPYNNEQFF.

The chain employs TRBV28 and TRBJ2-2; no definite D call. Germline V gene sequence: CDR1 MDHEN, CDR2 SYDVKM. CDR3 length: 13 amino acids. Deletions cut 3 bases from V and 1 base from J, with 3 bases between. CDR3 residues: CASSFKNTGELFF. The CDR3 DNA reads TGTGCCAGCAGTTTTAAGAACACCGGGGAGCTGTTTTTT. The full variable domain, completed using reference TRBV28 and TRBJ2-2, is DVKVTQSSRYLVKRTGEKVFLECVQDMDHENMFWYRQDPGLGLRLIYFSYDVKMKEKGDIPEGYSVSREKKERFSLILESASTNQTSMYLCASSFKNTGELFFGEGSRLTVL.